This T cell receptor (beta chain) was observed in a study of blood T cell repertoires in COVID-19. For the study at large: Samples came from the United States, Italy and Spain, spanning acute and convalescent COVID-19. Sources were T cells, B-cell-depleted T cells, or PBMCs; the material itself was cDNA or gDNA.

Participants' reported clinical history set cohort assignment. Recovered Cohort 3 donors showed two negative PCRs, clearance, or symptom resolution. Sequenced by immunoSEQ multiplex PCR; TCRdb stores in-frame clones only, minus some. The profile shows about 230,000 clones, about 80% of them singletons. The length of the CDR3 is 15 residues. The V end lost 2 bases, the J end lost 0 bases, and 9 bases lay between the germline ends. Germline V gives CDR1 SGHTS, CDR2 YDEGEE. Material: PBMCs or T cells enriched from blood (not recorded which). This TCR derives from a man aged 60-69 years who had recovered from COVID-19. The chain joins TRBV5-8 to TRBJ2-1; TRBD2 is a possible D gene (6 bases). The CDR3 sequence: CASSFGGSSYNEQFF. The DNA for the CDR3 is TGTGCCAGCAGCTTTGGGGGGAGCTCCTACAATGAGCAGTTCTTC.